The clone carrying this T cell receptor beta chain has a single count. At one end the junction does not follow the germline gene, possibly because of a read error. This table comes from immunoSEQ multiplex PCR, and its TCRdb copy is limited to in-frame clones, with some not included. The table records approximately 260,000 clones, about 89% of them present only once. This sample is part of a study of blood T cell repertoires in COVID-19. Germline values: CDR1 LNHDA, CDR2 SQIVND (reference sequence). CDR3 size: 15 residues. Across about two dozen US areas, participants ranged in age from roughly 18 to 95 years.

The TCR sequence derives from a young woman who had recovered from COVID-19. The sample was PBMCs or T cells enriched from blood (not recorded which). The genes are TRBV19 and TRBJ1-1, with 7 bases aligning to TRBD1. CDR3 region: CASSIGLDRSEGVEF. CDR3 DNA: TGTGCCAGTAGTATAGGCCTGGACAGGTCGGAAGGAGTCGAATTT.